The clone carrying this TCR beta chain was detected only once. Authors' processing steps: The assay estimated nucleated cells by amplifying reference gene primers. Profiled with immunoSEQ multiplex PCR; TCRdb holds only in-frame clones, not every one. V and J calls and clone size follow that table, whereas D and trimming were derived from the DNA. The table lists about 100,000 clones, 87% of them singletons. The data derive from a study of blood T cell repertoires in COVID-19. Overall study context: PBMCs, B-cell-depleted T cells, or T cells were the source of the cDNA or gDNA that made up the material.

This TCR came from a human donor in a cohort sampled during active COVID-19. Sequencing used peripheral blood.

DNA for the CDR3: TGTGCCAGCAGCCCGGACAGGTTTAGGTACTTC. Translating it yields CASSPDRFRYF. The rearrangement links TRBV3-1 (or the pseudogene TRBV3-2) to TRBJ2-4; 7 bases fit TRBD1. Germline trimming cut 4 bases from V and 15 bases from J; bases unmatched to any gene: 6. From germline, CDR1 is LGHDT and CDR2 YNNKEL (reference sequence). CDR3 length: 11 residues.